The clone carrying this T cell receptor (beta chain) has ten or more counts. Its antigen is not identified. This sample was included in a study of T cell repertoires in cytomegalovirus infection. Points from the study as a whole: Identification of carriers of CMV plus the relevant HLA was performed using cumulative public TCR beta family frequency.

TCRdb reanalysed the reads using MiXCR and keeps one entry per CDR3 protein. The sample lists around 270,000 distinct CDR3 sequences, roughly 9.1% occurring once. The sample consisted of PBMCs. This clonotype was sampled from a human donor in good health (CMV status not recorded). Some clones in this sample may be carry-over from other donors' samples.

CDR3 in DNA: TGTGCCAGCAGCGTCGGGGGGGCATGGGATACGCAGTATTTT. It specifies CASSVGGAWDTQYF. This chain links TRBV7-2 with TRBJ2-3, with TRBD2 matching over 8 bases. This CDR3 comprises 14 residues. Trimming took 5 bases from V and 6 from J; bases not matched to a gene: 7. From germline, CDR1 is SGHTA and CDR2 FQGNSA.